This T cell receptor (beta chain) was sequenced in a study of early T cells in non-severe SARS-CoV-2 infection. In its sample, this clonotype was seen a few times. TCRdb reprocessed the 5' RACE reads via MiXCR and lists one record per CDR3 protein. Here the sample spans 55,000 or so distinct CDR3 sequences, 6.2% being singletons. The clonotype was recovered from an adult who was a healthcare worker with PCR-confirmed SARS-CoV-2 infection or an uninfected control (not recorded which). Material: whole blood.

The CDR3 loop reads CATSRSGGINEQFF. CDR3 DNA: TGTGCCACCAGCAGATCGGGGGGTATAAATGAGCAGTTCTTC. The V call is TRBV15, the J call TRBJ2-1; 7 bases match TRBD2. The CDR3 totals 14 residues. Looked up from germline, CDR1 is LNHNV and CDR2 is YYDKDF (reference sequence). V was clipped by 2 bases and J by 7 bases; unmatched bases: 5.